These 25 T cell receptor beta chains share one sample of origin, sequenced in a study of cytomegalovirus exposure and HLA in healthy donors. The primer mix had 60 Vbeta and 13 Jbeta primers. Measured with immunoSEQ multiplex PCR; TCRdb has only the in-frame clones, and not every one. This table lists over 100,000 clones. Specimen: PBMCs. All receptors come from a woman in her 40s in good health and CMV-seropositive.

The chain links TRBV19 to TRBJ1-4; possibly TRBD1 for D (5 bases). V was trimmed by 7 bases and J by 4 bases, leaving 7 bases between them. This CDR3 is 12 amino acids long. Germline CDR1 reads LNHDA; CDR2 reads SQIVND (reference sequence). CDR3 loop: CASTGLNEKLFF. For the CDR3, the DNA is TGTGCCAGTACGGGACTTAATGAAAAACTGTTTTTT.

This chain links TRBV15 with TRBJ2-1; D possibly corresponds to TRBD1 (6 bases). The CDR3 extends over 13 amino acids. Trimming left V 5 bases short and J 8 bases short, with 13 bases between. Germline CDR1 reads LNHNV; CDR2 reads YYDKDF (reference sequence). DNA for the CDR3: TGTGCCACCAGCCCCCCCAGGGGCGATGAGCAGTTCTTC. This codes for CATSPPRGDEQFF.

The chain's CDR3 is CASSQGLTDNEQFF. For the CDR3, the DNA is TGCGCCAGCAGCCAAGGACTAACCGACAATGAGCAGTTCTTC. This chain joins TRBV4-3 and TRBJ2-1; possible D gene TRBD2, 5 bases. Germline CDR1 reads LGHNA; CDR2 reads YSLEER. This CDR3 has 14 amino acids. Trimming took off 1 base at V and 5 bases at J, with 9 bases between the two ends.

V and J are TRBV10-3 and TRBJ2-5; TRBD1 aligns across 7 bases. Trimming at V came to 8 bases and at J to 5 bases, leaving 8 bases not matched to a gene. The CDR3 runs to 13 residues. Germline V gene data show CDR1 as ENHRY and CDR2 as SYGVKD. CDR3 nucleotides: TGTGCCATCGGCCGAGGGGGCGGGGAGACCCAGTACTTC. This gives the protein CAIGRGGGETQYF.

This rearrangement joins TRBV29-1 to TRBJ2-1; 11 positions agree with TRBD2. V lost 3 bases to trimming and J lost 4 bases; unmatched junction nucleotides: 11. The CDR3 has 17 amino acids. Germline values: CDR1 SQVTM, CDR2 ANQGSEA. The CDR3 spells CSVDGTSGQRGYNEQFF. The CDR3 coding sequence is TGCAGCGTTGATGGGACTAGCGGACAGCGGGGTTACAATGAGCAGTTCTTC.

The J gene is TRBJ2-1, the V gene TRBV5-1, with TRBD2 matching over 16 bases. CDR1 is SGHRS, CDR2 YFSETQ, per germline. The CDR3 extends over 16 amino acids. V gave up 4 bases and J gave up 6 bases; unmatched junction bases: 4. In nucleotides, the CDR3 is TGCGCCAGCAGCCCGGGACTAGCGGGAGGGCCCAATGAGCAGTTCTTC. Protein sequence: CASSPGLAGGPNEQFF.

The chain carries TRBV7-3 and TRBJ1-1; D gene unclear. CDR1 is SGHTA and CDR2 is FQGTGA in the germline V gene. V shed 5 bases and J shed 4 bases, with 20 bases lying between them. The CDR3 totals 16 residues. In DNA, the CDR3 is TGTGCCAGCAGCCTTGCACCGGGGAGGGTAGGCACTGAAGCTTTCTTT. Amino acid sequence: CASSLAPGRVGTEAFF.

The V gene is TRBV5-8, the J gene TRBJ2-1, with D possibly matching TRBD2 (6 bases). Germline V gives CDR1 SGHTS, CDR2 YDEGEE. The CDR3 covers 17 residues. The V gene lost 1 base and the J gene lost 1 base, with 15 bases spanning the gap. CDR3 amino acids: CASSLFGGMGSYNEQFF. CDR3 nucleotides: TGTGCCAGCAGCTTGTTTGGGGGGATGGGGTCCTACAATGAGCAGTTCTTC.

CDR3 region: CASSSPTGELFF. The CDR3 region has the DNA TGTGCCAGCAGTTCCCCGACCGGGGAGCTGTTTTTT. The chain employs TRBV6-6 and TRBJ2-2; D remains ambiguous. Germline CDR1 MNHNY, CDR2 SVGAGI (reference sequence). V dropped 4 bases and J dropped 5 bases, with 5 bases sitting between them. The CDR3 sequence is 12 residues long.

This chain joins TRBV27 and TRBJ2-1, with 9 nucleotides matching TRBD2. The germline CDR1 and CDR2 sequences are MNHEY and SMNVEV (reference sequence). Losses at the gene ends were 3 bases for V and 13 bases for J; bases not matched to a gene: 4. The CDR3 runs to 12 residues. CDR3 protein: CASSLSSGVQFF. The CDR3 nucleotides read TGTGCCAGCAGTTTGTCTAGCGGGGTTCAGTTCTTC.

The rearrangement uses TRBV6-1 and TRBJ2-7; TRBD1 matches at 9 bases. J gave up 2 bases and V 5 bases, and 4 bases lay outside the gene matches. The CDR3 runs 14 residues. Per the germline V gene, CDR1 is MNHNS and CDR2 is SASEGT. This CDR3 reads CASSLRDRAYEQYF. The CDR3 DNA follows: TGTGCCAGCAGTTTAAGGGACAGGGCCTACGAGCAGTACTTC.

J is TRBJ2-1 and V is TRBV7-2; D perhaps matches TRBD1 (6 bases). Germline CDR1 is SGHTA and CDR2 is FQGNSA. Between the trimmed V and J ends, which lost 1 base and 0 bases, there was a span of 10 bases. The CDR3 has 16 residues. The CDR3 nucleotides are TGTGCCAGCAGCTTAGAGGGGGTCAGCTCCTACAATGAGCAGTTCTTC. Protein product: CASSLEGVSSYNEQFF.

The J gene is TRBJ2-7, the V gene TRBV19; 11 nucleotides align to TRBD2. Trimming removed 5 bases from V and 8 bases from J; junction bases left unmatched: 11. This CDR3 region has 15 residues. Germline assignment: CDR1 LNHDA and CDR2 SQIVND (reference sequence). CDR3 nucleotide sequence: TGTGCCAGTAGTCAGACTAGCGGGAAGGTGGATCAGCAGTACTTC. This sequence encodes CASSQTSGKVDQQYF.

The chain couples TRBV29-1 to TRBJ1-2; D call uncertain. Deletions cut 4 bases from V and 4 bases from J, with 16 bases between. There are 14 residues in the CDR3. CDR1 is SQVTM and CDR2 is ANQGSEA in the germline V gene. The CDR3 sequence: CSVVVGGSAYGYTF. The CDR3 DNA is TGCAGCGTTGTAGTGGGTGGAAGCGCCTATGGCTACACCTTC.

The rearrangement joins TRBV7-2 to TRBJ1-5; D remains unclear. The germline gives CDR1 SGHTA, CDR2 FQGNSA. Trimming shortened V by 1 base and J by 5 bases, and 9 bases separated the two germline ends. This CDR3 contains 14 residues. CDR3 nucleotides: TGTGCCAGCAGCTTAGGGGAGGGATATCAGCCCCAGCATTTT. It specifies CASSLGEGYQPQHF. Supplemented by reference TRBV7-2 and TRBJ1-5, the full variable domain reads GAGVSQSPSNKVTEKGKDVELRCDPISGHTALYWYRQSLGQGLEFLIYFQGNSAPDKSGLPSDRFSAERTGGSVSTLTIQRTQQEDSAVYLCASSLGEGYQPQHFGDGTRLSIL.

The chain carries TRBV5-1 and TRBJ1-2; TRBD1 aligns across 9 bases. CDR1 SGHRS and CDR2 YFSETQ come from the germline V gene. This CDR3 has 14 residues. The V gene end was trimmed by 6 bases and the J gene end by 3 bases; junction bases not matched to a gene: 6. The CDR3 is CASKSTGGDYGYTF. The CDR3 DNA is TGCGCCAGCAAATCGACAGGGGGGGACTATGGCTACACCTTC. Supplemented by reference TRBV5-1 and TRBJ1-2, the full variable domain reads KAGVTQTPRYLIKTRGQQVTLSCSPISGHRSVSWYQQTPGQGLQFLFEYFSETQRNKGNFPGRFSGRQFSNSRSEMNVSTLELGDSALYLCASKSTGGDYGYTFGSGTRLTVV.

The chain joins TRBV19 to TRBJ2-3; tentative D call: TRBD2 (6 bases). The germline V and J ends were trimmed by 6 bases and 4 bases, with 14 bases remaining between them. CDR1 and CDR2 from the germline V gene are LNHDA and SQIVND (reference sequence). The CDR3 covers 14 residues. CDR3 protein: CASRWDSRSDTQYF. DNA of the CDR3: TGTGCCAGTAGGTGGGACTCCAGGTCAGATACGCAGTATTTT.

The chain links TRBV4-2 to TRBJ1-5; no definite D call. CDR3 size: 14 residues. Germline V gene lookup returns CDR1 LGHNA and CDR2 YNFKEQ. V lost 0 bases and J lost 5, with 8 bases in between. CDR3 sequence: CASSQEDNHQPQHF. Here the CDR3 DNA reads TGTGCCAGCAGCCAAGAAGACAACCATCAGCCCCAGCATTTT.

This chain uses TRBV15 with TRBJ2-5; the D is unclear. Trimming shortened V by 1 base and J by 1 base, and 7 bases separated the two germline ends. Germline assignment: CDR1 LNHNV and CDR2 YYDKDF (reference sequence). CDR3 size: 14 residues. The CDR3 loop reads CATSRGLSQETQYF. The CDR3 DNA reads TGTGCCACCAGCAGAGGCCTGAGCCAAGAGACCCAGTACTTC.

The chain is built from TRBV7-6 and TRBJ2-7; D is possibly TRBD2 (5 bases). CDR3 length: 14 amino acids. Trimming removed 5 bases from V and 3 bases from J, with 14 bases in between. CDR1 and CDR2 (germline): SGHVS, FNYEAQ. In DNA form, the CDR3 reads TGTGCCAGCAGCCGGGGTGGGAGAGGCTACGAGCAGTACTTC. It specifies CASSRGGRGYEQYF.

The V gene is TRBV13, the J gene TRBJ2-3, with D tentatively TRBD1 (5 bases). The ends were cut back, 5 bases at V and 4 bases at J, with 7 bases in the middle. Germline CDR1 is PRHDT and CDR2 is FYEKMQ (reference sequence). CDR3 size: 12 residues. In nucleotides, the CDR3 is TGTGCCAGCAGCCAGGGCGCAGATACGCAGTATTTT. Its protein product is CASSQGADTQYF.

The gene calls are TRBV27 and TRBJ2-1, with TRBD1 matching over 11 bases. The CDR3 totals 16 residues. V trimming: 3 bases; J trimming: 2 bases; junction bases outside the gene matches: 3. CDR1 MNHEY and CDR2 SMNVEV come from the germline V gene (reference sequence). CDR3 sequence reads: CASSFWTGGAYNEQFF. In DNA, the CDR3 is TGTGCCAGCAGTTTTTGGACAGGGGGCGCCTACAATGAGCAGTTCTTC.

The J gene is TRBJ2-7, the V gene TRBV29-1; maybe TRBD2 (7 bases). This CDR3 has 12 amino acids. The germline V gene encodes CDR1 SQVTM and CDR2 ANQGSEA. V gave up 7 bases and J gave up 0 bases, with 10 bases separating them. DNA for the CDR3: TGCAGCGCTCGGGGGGCCTCCTACGAGCAGTACTTC. It encodes CSARGASYEQYF.

The chain links TRBV19 to TRBJ2-7, with 9 positions matching TRBD2. V was pared by 3 bases and J by 6 bases, with 6 bases of the junction left unmatched. This CDR3 has 14 amino acids. Germline V gives CDR1 LNHDA, CDR2 SQIVND (reference sequence). The CDR3 protein is CASSIAGGPIEQYF. In DNA form, the CDR3 reads TGTGCCAGTAGTATTGCGGGAGGGCCCATCGAGCAGTACTTC.

The genes are TRBV11-2 and TRBJ2-2, with D perhaps TRBD2 (6 bases). This CDR3 region has 15 residues. V was shortened by 1 base and J by 0 bases, with 6 bases between the two germline ends. Germline-derived CDR1 and CDR2 are SGHAT and FQNNGV. The CDR3 DNA follows: TGTGCCAGCAGCTTAGGGACTACGAACACCGGGGAGCTGTTTTTT. Protein product: CASSLGTTNTGELFF. The full variable domain, rest sourced from reference TRBV11-2 and TRBJ2-2, is EAGVAQSPRYKIIEKRQSVAFWCNPISGHATLYWYQQILGQGPKLLIQFQNNGVVDDSQLPKDRFSAERLKGVDSTLKIQPAKLEDSAVYLCASSLGTTNTGELFFGEGSRLTVL.